The TCR beta chain described here comes from a study of blood T cell repertoires in COVID-19. The overall study: Donors in the United States, Italy and Spain gave samples during acute or convalescent COVID-19.

Germline V gene sequence: CDR1 LNHDA, CDR2 SQIVND (reference sequence). The CDR3 contains 15 residues. Trimming removed 2 bases from V and 1 base from J; junction bases left unmatched: 4. Produced via immunoSEQ multiplex PCR; TCRdb's table is partial and in-frame only. Here the sample spans roughly 70,000 clones, 75% to 80% being singletons. The sequencing sample was made of peripheral blood. This receptor was obtained from a woman aged 60-75 years with acute or convalescent COVID-19. J is TRBJ1-2 and V is TRBV19; 7 bases agree with TRBD1. The CDR3 is CASSITTGFNYGYTF. As DNA, the CDR3 is TGTGCCAGTAGTATAACGACAGGGTTTAACTATGGCTACACCTTC.